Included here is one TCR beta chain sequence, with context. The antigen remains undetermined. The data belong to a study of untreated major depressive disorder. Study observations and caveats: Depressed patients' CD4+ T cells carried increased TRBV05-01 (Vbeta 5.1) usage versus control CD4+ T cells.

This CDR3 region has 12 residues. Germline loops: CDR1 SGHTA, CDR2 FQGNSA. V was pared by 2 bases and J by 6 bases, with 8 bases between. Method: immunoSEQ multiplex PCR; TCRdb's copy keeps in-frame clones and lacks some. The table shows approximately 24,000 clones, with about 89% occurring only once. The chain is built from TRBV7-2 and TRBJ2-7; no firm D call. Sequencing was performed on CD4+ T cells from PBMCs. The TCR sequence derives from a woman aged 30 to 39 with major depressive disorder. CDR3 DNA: TGTGCCAGCAGCTTAAGCTGGGGCGAGCAGTACTTC. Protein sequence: CASSLSWGEQYF. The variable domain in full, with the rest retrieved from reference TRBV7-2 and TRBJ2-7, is GAGVSQSPSNKVTEKGKDVELRCDPISGHTALYWYRQSLGQGLEFLIYFQGNSAPDKSGLPSDRFSAERTGGSVSTLTIQRTQQEDSAVYLCASSLSWGEQYFGPGTRLTVT.